This TCR beta chain derives from a study of blood T cell repertoires in COVID-19. Germline V gene sequence: CDR1 SNHLY, CDR2 FYNNEI. The CDR3 is made up of 15 amino acids. Trimming took off 6 bases at V and 5 bases at J, with 19 bases between the two ends. As regards this clone: Distinct nucleotide sequences in the sample also encode this CDR3.

In the original workflow: Estimates of nucleated cell counts were drawn from the amplification of reference gene primers. Produced via immunoSEQ multiplex PCR; TCRdb's table is partial and in-frame only. V and J calls and clone size come straight from that table; D and trimming were deduced from the DNA. This sample yields more than 140,000 clones, of which roughly 82% are seen a single time; more than 5.5% belongs to the top ten. The rearrangement links TRBV2 to TRBJ1-1, with D maybe TRBD1 (5 bases). The source of this sequence is a woman aged 45-65 years in a cohort sampled during active or convalescent COVID-19. The material sequenced was peripheral blood. The CDR3 region has the DNA TGTGCCAGCAGGGAAACAGGAACCGGGAGGACTGAAGCTTTCTTT. This sequence encodes CASRETGTGRTEAFF. Full variable domain (outside the CDR3, taken from reference TRBV2 and TRBJ1-1): EPEVTQTPSHQVTQMGQEVILRCVPISNHLYFYWYRQILGQKVEFLVSFYNNEISEKSEIFDDQFSVERPDGSNFTLKIRSTKLEDSAMYFCASRETGTGRTEAFFGQGTRLTVV.